The T cell receptor beta chain described here comes from a study of cytomegalovirus exposure and HLA in healthy donors. Study results and caveats: In an earlier analysis, most TCR beta V segments were productive about 87% or about 30% of the time. In a later analysis, TCR association rates varied by HLA locus: DRB1 most, HLA-C fewest. A later analysis found most CMV-associated TCR beta chains apparently HLA-restricted. Immune exposure was documented only through CMV serostatus.

V lost 2 bases and J 7 bases, leaving 9 bases between the germline ends. Germline V gives CDR1 SGHKS, CDR2 YYEKEE (reference sequence). This CDR3 has 13 residues. A remark on this clone: Its antigen is not identified.

It was with 60 Vbeta and 13 Jbeta primers that the PCR ran. TCRdb's copy holds only in-frame clones and misses some; the assay was immunoSEQ multiplex PCR. Counted here are some 190,000 clones, about 83% occurring once; the ten biggest clones make up approximately 2.9%. The TCR comes from a female donor in good health and CMV-seronegative. The rearrangement uses TRBV5-5 and TRBJ1-4, with no clear D. The material sequenced was PBMCs. The CDR3 nucleotides read TGTGCCAGCAGCTTTGTTCTAGGTGAAAAACTGTTTTTT. Amino acids: CASSFVLGEKLFF.